This T cell receptor beta chain comes out of a study of T cell repertoires in cytomegalovirus infection. The sample holds many counts of this clonotype. As yet, its antigen is unknown. Study-wide findings and caveats: Identification of carriers of CMV plus the relevant HLA was performed using cumulative public TCR beta family frequency. Dominating the ex vivo response were HLA-C-restricted CMV-specific TCR beta clonotypes.

The CDR3 covers 17 residues. Germline CDR1 SGHVS, CDR2 FQNEAQ. V trimming: 3 bases; J trimming: 1 base; junction bases outside the gene matches: 11. TCRdb fed the reads into MiXCR, producing one record per CDR3 protein. The sample records under 800,000 distinct CDR3 sequences, less than 25% being singletons. The chain joins TRBV7-8 to TRBJ1-1; 7 bases match TRBD1. Sequenced sample: CD8+ T cells from PBMCs. This TCR came from a human donor in good health (CMV status not recorded). Some clones in this sample may be carry-over from other donors' samples. CDR3 nucleotide sequence: TGTGCCAGCAGCTTTGGTCCGGGACAGAGAAGGAACACTGAAGCTTTCTTT. This encodes CASSFGPGQRRNTEAFF.